This entry is about one T cell receptor beta chain. This sample stems from a study of human T cells and chemical hapten exposure. From germline, CDR1 is SGHAT and CDR2 FQNNGV. The CDR3 is 16 amino acids. Losses at the gene ends were 5 bases for V and 6 bases for J; bases not matched to a gene: 13. TCRdb passed the RACE reads through MiXCR, listing each CDR3 protein once. The table has some 150,000 distinct CDR3 sequences, about 12% seen once. Described time point: patch test 2, 6 weeks after DPC sensitization. Treatment noted: therapeutic diphenylcyclopropenone sensitization with weekly scalp DPC. The gene calls are TRBV11-2 and TRBJ2-3, with 8 bases fitting TRBD2. The sample in question was whole blood, obtained in connection with sensitization to the hapten diphenylcyclopropenone (DPC). The receptor's source is a woman aged 50 to 60 with alopecia areata. Some clones in this sample may be carry-over from other donors' samples. The CDR3 region has the DNA TGTGCCAGCAGCCAACCCGTAGCGGGAATGGGGGATACGCAGTATTTT. Protein: CASSQPVAGMGDTQYF.